This TCR beta chain was captured in a study of blood T cell repertoires in COVID-19. Study details: Sources were T cells, B-cell-depleted T cells, or PBMCs; the material itself was cDNA or gDNA.

Per the study methods: For nucleated cells, counts were estimated from reference gene primer amplification. Method: immunoSEQ multiplex PCR; TCRdb's copy keeps in-frame clones and lacks some. V, J and clone size reflect that table, while D and trimming were determined from the DNA. Here the sample spans 200,000 or so clones, almost 85% being singletons. CDR1 and CDR2 from the germline V gene are SGHRS and YFSETQ. The V end was cut by 3 bases, the J end by 2 bases, with 12 bases between. The CDR3 has 14 residues. Sequences were obtained from peripheral blood. This chain joins TRBV5-1 and TRBJ2-7, with a tentative D call TRBD1 (6 bases). The source of this sequence is an older woman with active or convalescent COVID-19. The CDR3 DNA follows: TGCGCCAGCAGCTCGACAGGCCTCACCTACGAGCAGTACTTC. Translated, it gives CASSSTGLTYEQYF.